A single sample is the source of the 31 T cell receptor beta chains below, sequenced in a study of T cells in Graves' hyperthyroidism and ophthalmopathy. Amplified regions were TCR beta CDR3 sequences from RNA transcripts. Initially, a first-round RT-PCR of the TCR CDR3 employed the HTBI primer set. TCRdb re-called the multiplex PCR reads with MiXCR, one entry per CDR3 protein. This table has about 740,000 distinct CDR3 sequences, approximately 15% appearing once. Sequencing was performed on blood. These receptor sequences come from a woman between 18 and 29 years old with Graves' hyperthyroidism.

V is TRBV18 and J is TRBJ2-4; D is perhaps TRBD1 (6 bases). V lost 3 bases, J lost 5 bases, and 20 bases lay in between. The CDR3 totals 17 residues. Looked up from germline, CDR1 is KGHSH and CDR2 is LQKENI. The CDR3 loop is CASSPTPVGAPENIQYF. The DNA of the CDR3 is TGTGCCAGCTCACCTACCCCCGTGGGGGCGCCGGAAAACATTCAGTACTTC.

The chain employs TRBV7-8 and TRBJ1-5; D gene uncertain. V lost 1 base and J lost 9, with 7 bases in between. CDR1 SGHVS and CDR2 FQNEAQ come from the germline V gene. The CDR3 sequence is 12 residues long. The CDR3 reads CASSLETTPQHF. CDR3 coding DNA: TGTGCCAGCAGCTTAGAAACAACGCCCCAGCATTTT.

This clonotype was counted only a few times. The chain joins TRBV15 to TRBJ2-7, with D perhaps TRBD2 (6 bases). With 8 bases removed from V and 5 bases from J, the gap between germline ends came to 19 bases. CDR1 and CDR2 (germline): LNHNV, YYDKDF (reference sequence). The CDR3 length is 14 residues. The CDR3 is CATLSSGSRDEQYF. Here the CDR3 DNA reads TGTGCCACCTTATCGAGCGGGTCCAGGGACGAGCAGTACTTC.

This clonotype has more than one count but fewer than ten. J is TRBJ2-2 and V is TRBV3-1; D is perhaps TRBD1 or TRBD2 (5 bases each). Germline V gene sequence: CDR1 LGHDT, CDR2 YNNKEL (reference sequence). The CDR3 loop spans 16 amino acids. The V end lost 0 bases, the J end lost 1 base, and 9 bases lay between the germline ends. CDR3 residues: CASSQEWDQNTGELFF. CDR3 DNA: TGTGCCAGCAGCCAAGAATGGGACCAGAACACCGGGGAGCTGTTTTTT. Complete variable domain (other parts from reference TRBV3-1 and TRBJ2-2): DTAVSQTPKYLVTQMGNDKSIKCEQNLGHDTMYWYKQDSKKFLKIMFSYNNKELIINETVPNRFSPKSPDKAHLNLHINSLELGDSAVYFCASSQEWDQNTGELFFGEGSRLTVL.

A word on this clonotype: This may be a read error: a much more frequent sequence differs by one nucleotide. The rearrangement uses TRBV15 and TRBJ1-5, with a tentative D call TRBD1 (5 bases). CDR3 length: 15 amino acids. V was pared by 9 bases and J by 3 bases, with 18 bases between. CDR1 LNHNV and CDR2 YYDKDF come from the germline V gene (reference sequence). CDR3 bases: TGTGCCACGGGGGGACGGGACTATAACAATCAGCCCCAGCATTTT. Residues: CATGGRDYNNQPQHF.

This clonotype was detected ten times or more. This chain links TRBV12-3 or TRBV12-4 with TRBJ2-7, with D maybe TRBD2 (5 bases). Trimming left V 2 bases short and J 0 bases short, with 11 bases between. The length of the CDR3 is 15 residues. DNA for the CDR3: TGTGCCAGCAGTTTATCGTTTGGGAGCTCCTACGAGCAGTACTTC. It specifies CASSLSFGSSYEQYF.

This clonotype was observed at least ten times. This chain links TRBV5-5 with TRBJ1-1; possible D gene TRBD1, 5 bases. The CDR3 is 14 amino acids. Trimming cost V 6 bases and J 1 base, with 13 bases left between them. Germline V gene sequence: CDR1 SGHKS, CDR2 YYEKEE (reference sequence). In DNA form, the CDR3 reads TGTGCCAGCACCGATCGGGGGAGGAACACTGAAGCTTTCTTT. This translates into CASTDRGRNTEAFF.

In this sample, this clonotype turned up many times. The chain combines TRBV30 with TRBJ2-3; 13 bases align to TRBD2. This CDR3 contains 15 residues. V lost 4 bases to trimming and J lost 4 bases; unmatched junction nucleotides: 5. Looked up from germline, CDR1 is GTSNPN and CDR2 is SVGIG (reference sequence). DNA for the CDR3: TGTGCCTGGAACGGACTAGCGGGAGTAGCAGATACGCAGTATTTT. Protein sequence: CAWNGLAGVADTQYF.

In its sample, this clonotype was seen many times. J is TRBJ1-1 and V is TRBV29-1; TRBD1 aligns across 10 bases. The germline V gene has CDR1 SQVTM and CDR2 ANQGSEA. V trimming: 6 bases; J trimming: 2 bases; junction bases outside the gene matches: 3. This CDR3 spans 13 amino acids. CDR3 loop: CSVGDRGNTEAFF. The CDR3 region has the DNA TGCAGCGTGGGGGACAGGGGCAACACTGAAGCTTTCTTT.

The rearrangement joins TRBV25-1 to TRBJ2-3; the match to TRBD2 covers 8 bases. This CDR3 is 16 amino acids long. In germline, CDR1 is MGHDK, CDR2 SYGVNS. With 3 bases clipped from V and 1 base from J, the junction kept 6 bases outside the gene matches. The CDR3 loop reads CASSDETSVGTDTQYF. The CDR3 DNA reads TGTGCCAGCAGTGATGAGACTAGCGTCGGCACAGATACGCAGTATTTT.

This clonotype appeared many times. V usage is TRBV2 and J usage is TRBJ2-3; 9 bases fit TRBD1. This CDR3 is built from 20 residues. J lost 2 bases, V lost 9 bases, and 24 bases had no gene match. Germline CDR1 and CDR2: SNHLY and FYNNEI. This CDR3 is CARPLGPDRGRSYDTDTQYF. Written as DNA, the CDR3 is TGTGCCAGACCGCTGGGCCCGGACAGGGGACGCTCCTACGACACAGATACGCAGTATTTT.

In this sample, this clonotype turned up many times. CDR3 loop: CASSQKWGLAGAEQYF. The DNA for the CDR3 is TGTGCCAGCAGCCAAAAATGGGGACTAGCGGGAGCCGAGCAGTACTTC. This chain joins TRBV3-1 and TRBJ2-7, with 14 bases matching TRBD2. CDR3 length equals 16 residues. J lost 6 bases, V lost 2 bases, and 6 bases had no gene match. Germline-derived CDR1 and CDR2 are LGHDT and YNNKEL (reference sequence).

At least ten counts were recorded for this clonotype. The gene calls are TRBV30 and TRBJ1-2, with D unresolved. Between the trimmed V and J ends, which lost 7 bases and 3 bases, there was a span of 6 bases. Germline-derived CDR1 and CDR2 are GTSNPN and SVGIG (reference sequence). This CDR3 spans 10 amino acids. The CDR3 here is CAFLHYGYTF. The CDR3 region has the DNA TGTGCCTTCCTCCACTATGGCTACACCTTC.

This clonotype occurred many times. The V gene is TRBV4-2, the J gene TRBJ1-1; D is unresolved. The germline V gene has CDR1 LGHNA and CDR2 YNFKEQ. The CDR3 sequence is 14 residues long. V dropped 0 bases and J dropped 1 base, with 6 bases sitting between them. Here the CDR3 DNA reads TGTGCCAGCAGCCAAGATTGGTGGAACACTGAAGCTTTCTTT. It yields the protein CASSQDWWNTEAFF.

This chain connects TRBV29-1 to TRBJ2-2, with 7 bases that match TRBD2. The CDR3 sequence is 14 residues long. Trimming at V came to 4 bases and at J to 3 bases, leaving 5 bases not matched to a gene. Looked up from germline, CDR1 is SQVTM and CDR2 is ANQGSEA. This chain's CDR3 is CSVGRSGHTGELFF. The CDR3 DNA reads as TGCAGCGTTGGGCGTAGCGGGCACACCGGGGAGCTGTTTTTT.

There are many counts of this clonotype. CDR3 amino acids: CASSRDGTDTQYF. CDR3 DNA: TGTGCCAGCAGCCGGGACGGGACAGATACGCAGTATTTT. The chain carries TRBV2 and TRBJ2-3; tentatively, D is TRBD1 or TRBD2 (5 bases each). The CDR3 spans 13 residues. Looked up from germline, CDR1 is SNHLY and CDR2 is FYNNEI. V lost 6 bases to trimming and J lost 3 bases, with 10 bases between them.

This clonotype has a count of ten or more. This rearrangement joins TRBV5-1 to TRBJ1-1, with a possible D match to TRBD1 (5 bases). The V gene's germline CDR1 is SGHRS and CDR2 YFSETQ. CDR3 length: 12 residues. The V end was cut by 4 bases, the J end by 6 bases, with 10 bases between. In DNA form, the CDR3 reads TGCGCCAGCAGCCCATTGGGGGCTGAAGCTTTCTTT. The encoded protein is CASSPLGAEAFF.

This clonotype appeared many times. The chain couples TRBV11-2 to TRBJ1-3; D unclear. The CDR3 has 17 amino acids. V was trimmed by 0 bases and J by 0 bases, leaving 12 bases between them. From germline, CDR1 is SGHAT and CDR2 FQNNGV. The CDR3 sequence: CASSLDRMHDSGNTIYF. The CDR3 region has the DNA TGTGCCAGCAGCTTAGATCGGATGCATGACTCTGGAAACACCATATATTTT.

In its sample, this clonotype was seen many times. The chain couples TRBV10-3 to TRBJ2-7, with D maybe TRBD2 (5 bases). CDR3 length: 16 amino acids. Germline lookup yields CDR1 ENHRY and CDR2 SYGVKD. V was pared by 2 bases and J by 0 bases, with 14 bases between. The CDR3: CAISEVGRLTSYEQYF. As DNA, the CDR3 is TGTGCCATCAGTGAGGTCGGCCGACTAACCTCCTACGAGCAGTACTTC.

Many counts were recorded for this clonotype. The DNA for the CDR3 is TGTGCCAGCTCACCGGGCGGTCTAGCGGGACGAGTCGACGAGCAGTACTTC. It yields the protein CASSPGGLAGRVDEQYF. This chain connects TRBV18 to TRBJ2-7, with 9 bases fitting TRBD2. This CDR3 has 17 amino acids. CDR1 is KGHSH, CDR2 LQKENI, per germline. V lost 3 bases, J lost 5 bases, and 14 bases stayed unmatched.

At least ten counts were recorded for this clonotype. In DNA, the CDR3 is TGTGCCAGCAGTTTTACGACTATGGCAGATACGCAGTATTTT. This codes for CASSFTTMADTQYF. This chain joins TRBV6-1 and TRBJ2-3, with a weak D call TRBD2 (5 bases). Trimming cost V 5 bases and J 4 bases, with 13 bases left between them. Germline assignment: CDR1 MNHNS and CDR2 SASEGT. The CDR3 is 14 residues long.

The table lists this clonotype with many counts. CDR3 sequence: CAWNQGGETQYF. The CDR3 nucleotides are TGTGCCTGGAACCAAGGAGGGGAGACCCAGTACTTC. The rearrangement uses TRBV30 and TRBJ2-5; tentative D call: TRBD2 (6 bases). CDR3 size: 12 residues. Germline-derived CDR1 and CDR2 are GTSNPN and SVGIG (reference sequence). Trimming removed 4 bases from V and 5 bases from J, with 11 bases in between.

This clonotype was counted ten times or more. The gene calls are TRBV20-1 and TRBJ2-1; 10 bases agree with TRBD2. The V gene's germline CDR1 is DFQATT and CDR2 SNEGSKA (reference sequence). This CDR3 region has 17 residues. With V trimmed by 3 bases and J by 2 bases, 10 bases remained unmatched. The CDR3 DNA sequence: TGCAGTGCTAGGGATTCTAGCGGGGGAAGGACCTACAATGAGCAGTTCTTC. Translated: CSARDSSGGRTYNEQFF.

This chain links TRBV25-1 with TRBJ1-1, with a possible D match to TRBD1 (5 bases). V was pared by 6 bases and J by 4 bases, with 15 bases between. CDR3 size: 14 residues. Germline values: CDR1 MGHDK, CDR2 SYGVNS. The CDR3 region has the DNA TGTGCCAGCAGGGCAGGGTTTATGTTCACTGAAGCTTTCTTT. Translation: CASRAGFMFTEAFF. The full variable domain, its missing parts supplied by reference TRBV25-1 and TRBJ1-1, is EADIYQTPRYLVIGTGKKITLECSQTMGHDKMYWYQQDPGMELHLIHYSYGVNSTEKGDLSSESTVSRIRTEHFPLTLESARPSHTSQYLCASRAGFMFTEAFFGQGTRLTVV.

The chain carries TRBV4-1 and TRBJ2-7, with 9 bases identical to TRBD2. CDR1 is MGHRA and CDR2 is YSYEKL in the germline V gene. Trimming removed 3 bases from V and 0 bases from J; junction bases left unmatched: 12. The CDR3 contains 18 residues. Here the CDR3 DNA reads TGCGCCAGCAGCCAGCTCTGGGGGGTTAGCGGGAGCTCCTACGAGCAGTACTTC. Encoded protein: CASSQLWGVSGSSYEQYF.

This clonotype was counted at least ten times. The chain has TRBV30 and TRBJ2-7; D ambiguous. V was clipped by 3 bases and J by 4 bases, with 10 bases between them. Germline V CDR1 and CDR2: GTSNPN, SVGIG (reference sequence). CDR3 length: 12 amino acids. The CDR3 here is CAWSQTGYEQYF. The DNA of the CDR3 is TGTGCCTGGAGCCAGACCGGGTACGAGCAGTACTTC.

This clonotype has at least ten counts. CDR3 in DNA: TGTGCCAGCATCGTGAGCGGAACATCCTACAATGAGCAGTTCTTC. Its protein is CASIVSGTSYNEQFF. The V and J genes are TRBV28 and TRBJ2-1, with D possibly being TRBD2 (5 bases). Germline V gene sequence: CDR1 MDHEN, CDR2 SYDVKM. This CDR3 has 15 amino acids. V was cut by 7 bases and J by 1 base, with 14 bases left in between. The full variable domain, in which reference TRBV28 and TRBJ2-1 provide the parts outside the CDR3, is DVKVTQSSRYLVKRTGEKVFLECVQDMDHENMFWYRQDPGLGLRLIYFSYDVKMKEKGDIPEGYSVSREKKERFSLILESASTNQTSMYLCASIVSGTSYNEQFFGPGTRLTVL.

This chain links TRBV19 with TRBJ1-1; 7 nucleotides agree with TRBD1. The trim removed 3 bases at V and 7 bases at J, leaving 8 bases unmatched. CDR1 is LNHDA, CDR2 SQIVND, per germline (reference sequence). CDR3 size: 14 residues. CDR3: CASSMKATGIEAFF. The CDR3 coding sequence is TGTGCCAGTAGTATGAAGGCGACAGGGATTGAAGCTTTCTTT.

This clonotype was observed at least ten times. The chain couples TRBV6-1 to TRBJ2-1; TRBD1 might be the D (6 bases). Trimming shortened V by 7 bases and J by 0 bases, and 10 bases separated the two germline ends. Germline values: CDR1 MNHNS, CDR2 SASEGT. The CDR3 spans 14 residues. CDR3 loop: CASIPDSSYNEQFF. CDR3 nucleotides: TGTGCCAGCATCCCGGACAGCTCCTACAATGAGCAGTTCTTC.

There are a few counts of this clonotype. This sequence joins TRBV24-1 and TRBJ2-5; TRBD2 aligns across 7 bases. This CDR3 is 17 amino acids long. Trimming removed 2 bases from V and 3 bases from J; junction bases left unmatched: 11. Germline assignment: CDR1 KGHDR and CDR2 SFDVKD. The CDR3 DNA reads as TGTGCCACCAGTGATTGGGCTGGGAGGGGAGGCGAAGAGACCCAGTACTTC. Translation: CATSDWAGRGGEETQYF.

This clonotype was observed a handful of times. The gene calls are TRBV4-2 and TRBJ2-1, with D tentatively TRBD1 (6 bases). The V gene lost 1 base and the J gene lost 6 bases, with 13 bases spanning the gap. Germline loops: CDR1 LGHNA, CDR2 YNFKEQ. The CDR3 consists of 15 residues. The CDR3 spells CASSQGQGPRNEQFF. CDR3 sequence (DNA): TGTGCCAGCAGCCAAGGCCAGGGGCCACGCAATGAGCAGTTCTTC.